This T cell receptor (beta chain) stems from a study of blood T cell repertoires in COVID-19. V lost 6 bases and J lost 5; bases outside the gene matches: 4. Germline V gives CDR1 KGHSH, CDR2 LQKENI. The CDR3 covers 14 residues. Clones were sequenced by immunoSEQ multiplex PCR, and TCRdb holds only the in-frame ones, with some missing. The top ten clones hold about 2.6% of a sample with about 270,000 clones, roughly 86% of them seen once. The rearrangement links TRBV18 to TRBJ2-5; 12 nucleotides agree with TRBD2. This clonotype originated in a woman between 18 and 29 years old who had recovered from COVID-19. The source material was PBMCs or T cells enriched from blood (not recorded which). CDR3 sequence: CASSWGTSGETQYF. The CDR3 DNA follows: TGTGCCAGCTCGTGGGGGACTAGCGGGGAGACCCAGTACTTC.